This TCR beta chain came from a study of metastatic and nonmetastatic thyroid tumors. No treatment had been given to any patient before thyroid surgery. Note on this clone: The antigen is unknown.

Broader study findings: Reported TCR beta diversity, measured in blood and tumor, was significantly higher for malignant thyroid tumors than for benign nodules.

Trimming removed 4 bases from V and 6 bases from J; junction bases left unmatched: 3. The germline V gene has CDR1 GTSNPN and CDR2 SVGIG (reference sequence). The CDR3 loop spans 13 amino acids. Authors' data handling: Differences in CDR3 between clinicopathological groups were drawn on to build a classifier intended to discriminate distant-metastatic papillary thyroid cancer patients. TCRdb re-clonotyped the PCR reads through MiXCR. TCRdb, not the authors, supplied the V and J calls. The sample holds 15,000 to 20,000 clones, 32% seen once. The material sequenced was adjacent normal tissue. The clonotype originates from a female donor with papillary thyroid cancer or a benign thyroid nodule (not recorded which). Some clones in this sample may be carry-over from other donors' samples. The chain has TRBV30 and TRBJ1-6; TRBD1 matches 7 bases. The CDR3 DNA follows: TGTGCCTGGAACCGGGACAGTAATTCACCCCTCCACTTT. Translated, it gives CAWNRDSNSPLHF.